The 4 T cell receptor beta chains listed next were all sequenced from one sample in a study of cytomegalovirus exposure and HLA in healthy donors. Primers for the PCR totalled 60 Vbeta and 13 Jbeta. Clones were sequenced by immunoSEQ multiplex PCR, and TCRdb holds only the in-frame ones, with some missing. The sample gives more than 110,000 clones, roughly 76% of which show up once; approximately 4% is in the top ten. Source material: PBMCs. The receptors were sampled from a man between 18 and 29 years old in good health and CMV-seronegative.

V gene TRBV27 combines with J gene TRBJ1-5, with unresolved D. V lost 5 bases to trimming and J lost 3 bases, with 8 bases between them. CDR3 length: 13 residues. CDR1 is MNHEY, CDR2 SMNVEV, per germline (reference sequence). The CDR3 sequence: CASSIMFNQPQHF. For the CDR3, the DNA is TGTGCCAGCAGTATAATGTTCAATCAGCCCCAGCATTTT.

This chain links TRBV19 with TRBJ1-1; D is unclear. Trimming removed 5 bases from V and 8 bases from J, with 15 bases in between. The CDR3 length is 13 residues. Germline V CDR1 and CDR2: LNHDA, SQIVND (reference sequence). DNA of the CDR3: TGTGCCAGTAGTTCTAAGGGAGGTGGGGAAGCTTTCTTT. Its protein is CASSSKGGGEAFF.

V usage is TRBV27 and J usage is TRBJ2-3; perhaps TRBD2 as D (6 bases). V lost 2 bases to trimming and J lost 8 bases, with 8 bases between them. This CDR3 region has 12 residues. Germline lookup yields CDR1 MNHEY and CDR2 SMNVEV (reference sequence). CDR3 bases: TGTGCCAGCAGTTTAACGGGAGTTACGCAGTATTTT. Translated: CASSLTGVTQYF.

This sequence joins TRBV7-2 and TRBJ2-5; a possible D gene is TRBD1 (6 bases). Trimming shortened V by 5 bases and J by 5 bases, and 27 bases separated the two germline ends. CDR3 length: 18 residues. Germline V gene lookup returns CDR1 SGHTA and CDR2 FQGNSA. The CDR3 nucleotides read TGTGCCAGCAGCCCCAGAGGACTCGGGACATCTGTCGTCGAGACCCAGTACTTC. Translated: CASSPRGLGTSVVETQYF.